This section outlines one T cell receptor beta chain sequence together with its context. The antigen remains unidentified. This sample was included in a study of OX40 agonist ivuxolimab in advanced cancers. Study observations and caveats: Researchers report that CD8+ T cells had, on average, more expanded clones than CD4+.

Here immunoSEQ multiplex PCR was the method, and the copy in TCRdb shows in-frame clones only, minus some. The data contain fewer than 85,000 clones, more than 75% of them seen just once; the ten biggest clones take up 5%. The germline CDR1 and CDR2 sequences are DFQATT and SNEGSKA (reference sequence). Trimming pared 5 bases from V and 7 bases from J, leaving 6 bases between. This CDR3 spans 10 amino acids. Here the sequenced sample was CD4+ or CD8+ T cells sorted from blood, taken in a trial of the OX40 agonist ivuxolimab. This clonotype originated in an adult with an advanced solid tumor such as melanoma, head and neck, liver or kidney cancer. V gene TRBV20-1 combines with J gene TRBJ2-1, with no clear D. Written as DNA, the CDR3 is TGCAGTGCTGTCCTTAATGAGCAGTTCTTC. Translation: CSAVLNEQFF.